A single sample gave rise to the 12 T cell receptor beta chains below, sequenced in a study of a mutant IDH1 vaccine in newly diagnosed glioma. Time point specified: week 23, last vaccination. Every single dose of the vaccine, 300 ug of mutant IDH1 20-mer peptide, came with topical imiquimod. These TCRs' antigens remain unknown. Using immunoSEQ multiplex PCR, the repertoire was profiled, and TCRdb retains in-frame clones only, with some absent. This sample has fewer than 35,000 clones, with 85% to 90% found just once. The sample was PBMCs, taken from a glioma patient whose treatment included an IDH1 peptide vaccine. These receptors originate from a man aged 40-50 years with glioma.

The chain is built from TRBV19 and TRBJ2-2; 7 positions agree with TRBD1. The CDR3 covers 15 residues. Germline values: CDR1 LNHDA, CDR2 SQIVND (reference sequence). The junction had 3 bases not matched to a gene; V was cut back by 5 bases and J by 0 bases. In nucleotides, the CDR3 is TGTGCCAGTAGTGTGGACAGGACGAACACCGGGGAGCTGTTTTTT. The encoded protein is CASSVDRTNTGELFF.

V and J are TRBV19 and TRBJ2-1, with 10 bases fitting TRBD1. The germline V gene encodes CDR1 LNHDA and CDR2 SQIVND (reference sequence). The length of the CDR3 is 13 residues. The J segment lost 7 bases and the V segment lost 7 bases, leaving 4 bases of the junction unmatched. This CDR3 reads CASTRQGANEQFF. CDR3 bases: TGTGCCAGTACCAGACAGGGGGCGAATGAGCAGTTCTTC.

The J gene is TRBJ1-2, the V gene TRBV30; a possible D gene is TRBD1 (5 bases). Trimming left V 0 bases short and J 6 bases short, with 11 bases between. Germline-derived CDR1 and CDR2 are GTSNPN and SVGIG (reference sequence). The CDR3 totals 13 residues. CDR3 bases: TGTGCCTGGAGTGTACGAAGGGGAGATGGCTACACCTTC. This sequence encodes CAWSVRRGDGYTF. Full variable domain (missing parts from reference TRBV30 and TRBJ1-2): SQTIHQWPATLVQPVGSPLSLECTVEGTSNPNLYWYRQAAGRGLQLLFYSVGIGQISSEVPQNLSASRPQDRQFILSSKKLLLSDSGFYLCAWSVRRGDGYTFGSGTRLTVV.

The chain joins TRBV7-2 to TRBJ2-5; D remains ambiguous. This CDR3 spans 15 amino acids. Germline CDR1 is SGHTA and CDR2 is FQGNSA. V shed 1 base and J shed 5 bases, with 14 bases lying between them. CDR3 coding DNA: TGTGCCAGCAGCTTAGTTCCGGGTTTAAGGGAGACCCAGTACTTC. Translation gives CASSLVPGLRETQYF.

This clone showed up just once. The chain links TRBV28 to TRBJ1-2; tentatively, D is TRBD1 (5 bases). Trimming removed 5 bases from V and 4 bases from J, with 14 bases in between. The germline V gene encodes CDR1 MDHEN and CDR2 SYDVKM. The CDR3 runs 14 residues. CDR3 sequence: CASSLQGSGYGYTF. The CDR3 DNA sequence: TGTGCCAGCAGTCTTCAGGGCTCCGGCTATGGCTACACCTTC.

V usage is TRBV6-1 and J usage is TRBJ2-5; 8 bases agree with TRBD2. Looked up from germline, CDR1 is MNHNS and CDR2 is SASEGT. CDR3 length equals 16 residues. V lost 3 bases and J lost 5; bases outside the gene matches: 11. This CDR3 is CASSDPRRAGEETQYF. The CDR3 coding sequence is TGTGCCAGCAGTGACCCCAGGAGAGCGGGGGAGGAGACCCAGTACTTC.

Here the CDR3 DNA reads TGTGCCAGCAGCGGCGGACAGGGGGCCGGAAACACCATATATTTT. Translated: CASSGGQGAGNTIYF. The chain combines TRBV9 with TRBJ1-3, with TRBD1 identical over 11 bases. This CDR3 region has 15 residues. Per the germline V gene, CDR1 is SGDLS and CDR2 is YYNGEE. After removal of 3 bases from V and 4 bases from J, the junction contained 3 bases not matched to a gene.

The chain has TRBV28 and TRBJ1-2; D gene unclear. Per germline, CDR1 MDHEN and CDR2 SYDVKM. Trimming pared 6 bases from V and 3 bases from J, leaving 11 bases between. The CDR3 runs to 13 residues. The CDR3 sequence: CASSFGLDYGYTF. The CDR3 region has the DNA TGTGCCAGCAGCTTTGGGCTCGACTATGGCTACACCTTC.

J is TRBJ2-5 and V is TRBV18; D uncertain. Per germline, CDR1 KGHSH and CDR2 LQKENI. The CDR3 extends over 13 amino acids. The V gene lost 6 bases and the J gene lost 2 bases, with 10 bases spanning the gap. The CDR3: CASSLRLQETQYF. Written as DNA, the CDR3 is TGTGCCAGCTCCCTCAGGCTACAAGAGACCCAGTACTTC.

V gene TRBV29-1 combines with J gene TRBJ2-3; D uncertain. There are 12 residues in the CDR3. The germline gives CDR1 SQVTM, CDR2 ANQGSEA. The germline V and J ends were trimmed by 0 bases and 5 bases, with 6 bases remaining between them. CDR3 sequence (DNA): TGCAGCGTTGAAGAGCTACTAGATACGCAGTATTTT. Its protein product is CSVEELLDTQYF.

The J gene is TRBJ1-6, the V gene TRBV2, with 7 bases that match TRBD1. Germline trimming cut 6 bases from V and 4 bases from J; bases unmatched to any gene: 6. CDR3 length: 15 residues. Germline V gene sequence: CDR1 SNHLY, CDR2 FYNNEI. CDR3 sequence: CASRGTVPYNSPLHF. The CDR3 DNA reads TGTGCCAGCAGGGGGACAGTTCCTTATAATTCACCCCTCCACTTT. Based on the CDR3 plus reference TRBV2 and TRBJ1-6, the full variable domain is EPEVTQTPSHQVTQMGQEVILRCVPISNHLYFYWYRQILGQKVEFLVSFYNNEISEKSEIFDDQFSVERPDGSNFTLKIRSTKLEDSAMYFCASRGTVPYNSPLHFGNGTRLTVT.

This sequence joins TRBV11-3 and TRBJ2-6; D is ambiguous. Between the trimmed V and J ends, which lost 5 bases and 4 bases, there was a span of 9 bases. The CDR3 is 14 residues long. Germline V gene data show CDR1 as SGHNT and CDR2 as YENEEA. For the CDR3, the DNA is TGTGCCAGCAGCCCTACCCGGGGGGCCAACGTCCTGACTTTC. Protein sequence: CASSPTRGANVLTF.